This T cell receptor beta chain was sequenced during a study of blood T cells in healthy people across ages. In the case of this clonotype: Antigen unknown.

Study-wide points: More naive CD4+ cells and higher diversity were found in long-lived than in aged donors.

There are 15 residues in the CDR3. Germline values: CDR1 MNHNS, CDR2 SASEGT. Between the trimmed V and J ends, which lost 1 base and 4 bases, there was a span of 13 bases. A J-beta primer mix and a sample-barcoded 5' primer were used in a second PCR of roughly 7 to 12 cycles. TCRdb passed the 5' RACE reads through MiXCR, listing each CDR3 protein once. The sample consists of about 1.5 million distinct CDR3 sequences, roughly 40% of them appearing once. What was sequenced was blood. V usage is TRBV6-1 and J usage is TRBJ2-5; TRBD1 might be the D (5 bases). The TCR sequence derives from a woman younger than 35 in good health. The CDR3 coding sequence is TGTGCCAGCAGTGAAGAGGGCAGGGCTCGAGAGACCCAGTACTTC. This gives the protein CASSEEGRARETQYF.